These 20 T cell receptor beta chains came from one sample sequenced in a study of cytomegalovirus exposure and HLA in healthy donors. The primer mix had 60 Vbeta and 13 Jbeta primers. Generated by immunoSEQ multiplex PCR, the TCRdb table keeps only in-frame clones and is missing some. In the table there are some 130,000 clones, around 85% of which are singletons. The material sequenced was PBMCs. The receptors stem from a woman aged 45 to 65 in good health and CMV-seropositive.

This chain links TRBV6-5 with TRBJ2-3, with TRBD2 as a possible D gene (6 bases). V was cut by 10 bases and J by 1 base, with 12 bases left in between. The CDR3 covers 13 residues. Germline lookup yields CDR1 MNHEY and CDR2 SVGAGI. The CDR3 sequence is CATERVGTDTQYF. The CDR3 bases are TGTGCCACCGAGCGGGTAGGCACAGATACGCAGTATTTT.

The table lists this clone with a count of one. This chain connects TRBV7-2 to TRBJ2-3; 7 nucleotides align to TRBD2. This CDR3 comprises 13 residues. Germline lookup yields CDR1 SGHTA and CDR2 FQGNSA. Trimming cost V 6 bases and J 7 bases; bases outside gene matches: 7. CDR3 amino acids: CASRQSGIHTQYF. CDR3 sequence (DNA): TGTGCCAGCAGACAGAGCGGGATCCATACGCAGTATTTT.

The genes are TRBV30 and TRBJ1-1, with D maybe TRBD1 (5 bases). The CDR3 contains 11 residues. Germline assignment: CDR1 GTSNPN and CDR2 SVGIG (reference sequence). V was cut by 2 bases and J by 6 bases, with 7 bases left in between. The CDR3 region has the DNA TGTGCCTGGAGTCTGACAGCTGAAGCTTTCTTT. This encodes CAWSLTAEAFF.

The chain combines TRBV5-1 with TRBJ2-3; TRBD2 might be the D (6 bases). Trimming took 5 bases from V and 0 from J, leaving 13 bases between them. The CDR3 sequence is 15 residues long. CDR1 SGHRS and CDR2 YFSETQ come from the germline V gene. The CDR3 DNA is TGCGCCAGCAGGTCTGGTAGCGGTAGCACAGATACGCAGTATTTT. It yields the protein CASRSGSGSTDTQYF.

The genes are TRBV2 and TRBJ1-1; D gene ambiguous. Germline loops: CDR1 SNHLY, CDR2 FYNNEI. V lost 5 bases, J lost 0 bases, and 10 bases lay in between. The CDR3 is made up of 14 amino acids. The CDR3 is CASSNTVLNTEAFF. The DNA of the CDR3 is TGTGCCAGCAGTAATACAGTACTGAACACTGAAGCTTTCTTT.

The chain joins TRBV9 to TRBJ2-5; 7 nucleotides match TRBD1. This CDR3 is 15 amino acids long. V lost 4 bases to trimming and J lost 4 bases; unmatched junction nucleotides: 10. The germline CDR1 and CDR2 sequences are SGDLS and YYNGEE. The DNA for the CDR3 is TGTGCCAGCAGCTCCATAGGGGGCGAGGGAGAGACCCAGTACTTC. Translating it yields CASSSIGGEGETQYF. Using reference TRBV9 and TRBJ2-5 for the parts outside the CDR3, the full variable domain is DSGVTQTPKHLITATGQRVTLRCSPRSGDLSVYWYQQSLDQGLQFLIQYYNGEERAKGNILERFSAQQFPDLHSELNLSSLELGDSALYFCASSSIGGEGETQYFGPGTRLLVL.

The chain has TRBV7-9 and TRBJ2-5; D is unclear. Trimming took 5 bases from V and 2 from J, leaving 9 bases between them. CDR3 length: 13 residues. Germline loops: CDR1 SEHNR, CDR2 FQNEAQ (reference sequence). The CDR3 bases are TGTGCCAGCAGCCCCCAGGTGCAAGAGACCCAGTACTTC. Its protein product is CASSPQVQETQYF.

This clone was recorded once. This chain links TRBV7-2 with TRBJ1-6, with D perhaps matching TRBD1 (5 bases). The V end was cut by 1 base, the J end by 6 bases, with 13 bases between. The CDR3 has 16 amino acids. From germline, CDR1 is SGHTA and CDR2 FQGNSA. Here the CDR3 DNA reads TGTGCCAGCAGCTTAGGAAGGGGCAGACCTAATTCACCCCTCCACTTT. It codes for CASSLGRGRPNSPLHF.

The chain carries TRBV9 and TRBJ2-1, with D perhaps TRBD2 (6 bases). V gave up 3 bases and J gave up 5 bases, with 9 bases separating them. The CDR3 is 13 residues long. CDR1 and CDR2 (germline): SGDLS, YYNGEE. The CDR3 DNA follows: TGTGCCAGCAGCGAAGCGGGTAACAATGAGCAGTTCTTC. Amino acids: CASSEAGNNEQFF.

The rearrangement joins TRBV4-1 to TRBJ2-7; possibly TRBD1 for D (6 bases). The V end lost 0 bases, the J end lost 3 bases, and 9 bases lay between the germline ends. The CDR3 is 14 residues long. CDR1 MGHRA and CDR2 YSYEKL come from the germline V gene. As DNA, the CDR3 is TGCGCCAGCAGCCAAGATGACAGGTTCTACGAGCAGTACTTC. Amino acid sequence: CASSQDDRFYEQYF.

This clone showed up just a few times. The chain couples TRBV6-4 to TRBJ1-2; 10 bases align to TRBD1. CDR1 and CDR2 from the germline V gene are MRHNA and SNTAGT. J lost 8 bases, V lost 6 bases, and 6 bases had no gene match. The CDR3 spans 13 residues. The CDR3 DNA sequence: TGTGCCAGCAGGAACGGACAGGGGGAAGGCTACACCTTC. This translates into CASRNGQGEGYTF.

In regard to this clone: Other DNA sequences of this sample code for an identical CDR3. This sequence joins TRBV19 and TRBJ2-5; the D gene is possibly TRBD1 (6 bases). This CDR3 comprises 13 residues. CDR1 and CDR2 (germline): LNHDA, SQIVND (reference sequence). Trimming pared 1 base from V and 5 bases from J, leaving 8 bases between. In nucleotides, the CDR3 is TGTGCCAGTAGTATAGGGGGGCAGGAGACCCAGTACTTC. It is translated as CASSIGGQETQYF.

The chain carries TRBV9 and TRBJ2-6; 10 bases map to TRBD2. The V gene end was trimmed by 0 bases and the J gene end by 4 bases; junction bases not matched to a gene: 13. This CDR3 is 20 amino acids long. Germline V gene lookup returns CDR1 SGDLS and CDR2 YYNGEE. The DNA for the CDR3 is TGTGCCAGCAGCGTAGCTCCGAGCGGGGGGGCGATAAGAGGGGCCAACGTCCTGACTTTC. Translating gives CASSVAPSGGAIRGANVLTF.

V and J are TRBV5-1 and TRBJ2-1, with 12 bases lining up with TRBD2. The CDR3 extends over 18 amino acids. Germline CDR1 is SGHRS and CDR2 is YFSETQ. Unmatched junction bases numbered 13, after V lost 0 bases and J lost 9 bases. The CDR3 DNA is TGCGCCAGCAGCTTGGTCGCTAGCGGGGGGGCCGGACAGGTTGAGCAGTTCTTC. Translation: CASSLVASGGAGQVEQFF.

The chain links TRBV18 to TRBJ2-7, with TRBD1 identical over 8 bases. This CDR3 is built from 16 residues. Germline-derived CDR1 and CDR2 are KGHSH and LQKENI. Germline trimming cut 5 bases from V and 6 bases from J; bases unmatched to any gene: 15. The CDR3 DNA reads TGTGCCAGCTCAACGGGGACAGGTCGCATACCCTCCGAGCAGTACTTC. It encodes CASSTGTGRIPSEQYF.

The rearrangement joins TRBV6-5 to TRBJ2-1; 10 bases map to TRBD2. The CDR3 covers 13 residues. Germline V gene data show CDR1 as MNHEY and CDR2 as SVGAGI. The J segment lost 10 bases and the V segment lost 2 bases, leaving 2 bases of the junction unmatched. The CDR3 bases are TGTGCCAGCAGTTACCAGACTAGCGGGGAGCAGTTCTTC. This gives the protein CASSYQTSGEQFF.

This clone has only one observation. This chain uses TRBV9 with TRBJ2-5, with 7 bases fitting TRBD1. This CDR3 comprises 13 residues. Germline V lookup: CDR1 SGDLS, CDR2 YYNGEE. The V and J ends lost 5 bases and 0 bases, in that order; junction bases with no gene match: 1. In DNA form, the CDR3 reads TGTGCCAGCAGTGGGACAGACCAAGAGACCCAGTACTTC. Translated, it gives CASSGTDQETQYF. The complete variable domain, with remaining parts taken from reference TRBV9 and TRBJ2-5, reads DSGVTQTPKHLITATGQRVTLRCSPRSGDLSVYWYQQSLDQGLQFLIQYYNGEERAKGNILERFSAQQFPDLHSELNLSSLELGDSALYFCASSGTDQETQYFGPGTRLLVL.

In its sample, this clone was seen a few times. The chain uses TRBV6-5 and TRBJ1-2, with TRBD1 identical over 8 bases. There are 16 residues in the CDR3. Trimming at V came to 1 base and at J to 0 bases, leaving 4 bases not matched to a gene. Looked up from germline, CDR1 is MNHEY and CDR2 is SVGAGI. The CDR3 is CASSYFYRGSNYGYTF. The CDR3 DNA follows: TGTGCCAGCAGTTACTTCTACAGGGGGTCTAACTATGGCTACACCTTC.

V gene TRBV28 combines with J gene TRBJ1-6; D might be TRBD1 (6 bases). V was pared by 7 bases and J by 7 bases, with 14 bases between. Germline assignment: CDR1 MDHEN and CDR2 SYDVKM. The CDR3 covers 14 residues. Written as DNA, the CDR3 is TGTGCCAGCATTAAACAGGGCCTGAATTCACCCCTCCACTTT. Residues: CASIKQGLNSPLHF.

This clone was observed a single time. V usage is TRBV19 and J usage is TRBJ1-5; D remains unclear. Germline-derived CDR1 and CDR2 are LNHDA and SQIVND (reference sequence). The ends were cut back, 4 bases at V and 0 bases at J, with 7 bases in the middle. This CDR3 spans 14 amino acids. CDR3 coding DNA: TGTGCCAGTAGTACAGGCCGTAGCAATCAGCCCCAGCATTTT. This translates into CASSTGRSNQPQHF.